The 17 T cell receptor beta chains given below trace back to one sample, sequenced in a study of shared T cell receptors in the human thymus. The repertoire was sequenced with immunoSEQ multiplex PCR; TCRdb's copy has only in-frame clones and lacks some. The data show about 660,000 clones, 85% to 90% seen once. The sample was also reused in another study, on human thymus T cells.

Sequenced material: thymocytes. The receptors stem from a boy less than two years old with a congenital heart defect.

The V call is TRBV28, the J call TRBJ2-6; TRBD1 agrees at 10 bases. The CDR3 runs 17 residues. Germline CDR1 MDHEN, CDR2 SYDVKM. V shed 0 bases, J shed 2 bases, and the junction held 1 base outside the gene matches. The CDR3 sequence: CASSLWTGGTGANVLTF. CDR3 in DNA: TGTGCCAGCAGTTTATGGACAGGGGGCACTGGGGCCAACGTCCTGACTTTC.

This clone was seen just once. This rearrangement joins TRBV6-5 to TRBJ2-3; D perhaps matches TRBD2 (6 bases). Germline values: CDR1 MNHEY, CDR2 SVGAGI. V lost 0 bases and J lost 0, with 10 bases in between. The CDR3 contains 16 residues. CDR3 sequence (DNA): TGTGCCAGCAGTTACTCGGAGGGTTTCAGCACAGATACGCAGTATTTT. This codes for CASSYSEGFSTDTQYF.

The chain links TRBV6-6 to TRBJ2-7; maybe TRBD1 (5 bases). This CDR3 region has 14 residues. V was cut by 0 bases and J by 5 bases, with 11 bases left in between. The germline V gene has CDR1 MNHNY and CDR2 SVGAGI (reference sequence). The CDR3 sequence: CASSYSDNEHEQYF. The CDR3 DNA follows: TGTGCCAGCAGTTACTCGGACAACGAGCACGAGCAGTACTTC.

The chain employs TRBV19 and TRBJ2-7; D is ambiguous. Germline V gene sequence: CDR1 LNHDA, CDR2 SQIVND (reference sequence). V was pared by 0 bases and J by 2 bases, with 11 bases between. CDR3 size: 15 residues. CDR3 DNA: TGTGCCAGTAGTATAGAGTATGGCGGAACCTACGAGCAGTACTTC. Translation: CASSIEYGGTYEQYF.

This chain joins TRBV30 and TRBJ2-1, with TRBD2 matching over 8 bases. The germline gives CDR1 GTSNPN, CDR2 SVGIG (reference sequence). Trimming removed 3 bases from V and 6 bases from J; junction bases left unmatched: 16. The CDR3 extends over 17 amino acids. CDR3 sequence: CAWSDPPGLVVLNEQFF. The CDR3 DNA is TGTGCCTGGAGCGACCCACCGGGACTAGTAGTCCTCAATGAGCAGTTCTTC.

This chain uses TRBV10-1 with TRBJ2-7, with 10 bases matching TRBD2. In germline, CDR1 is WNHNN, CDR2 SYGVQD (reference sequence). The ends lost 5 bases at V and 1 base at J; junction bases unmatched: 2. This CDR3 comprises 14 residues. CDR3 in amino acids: CASSPSGSSYEQYF. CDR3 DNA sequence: TGCGCCAGCAGTCCTAGCGGGAGTTCCTACGAGCAGTACTTC.

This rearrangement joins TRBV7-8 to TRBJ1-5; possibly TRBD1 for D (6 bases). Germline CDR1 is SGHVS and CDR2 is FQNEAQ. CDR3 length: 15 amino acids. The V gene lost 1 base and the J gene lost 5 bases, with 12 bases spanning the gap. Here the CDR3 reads CASSLGTDGDQPQHF. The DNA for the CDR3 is TGTGCCAGCAGCTTAGGGACAGACGGGGATCAGCCCCAGCATTTT.

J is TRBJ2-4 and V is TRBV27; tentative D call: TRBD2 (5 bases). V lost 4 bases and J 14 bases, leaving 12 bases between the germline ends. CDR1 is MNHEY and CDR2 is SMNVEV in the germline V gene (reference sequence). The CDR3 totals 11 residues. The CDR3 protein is CASSSTSHKYF. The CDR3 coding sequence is TGTGCCAGCAGTTCCACTAGTCATAAGTACTTC.

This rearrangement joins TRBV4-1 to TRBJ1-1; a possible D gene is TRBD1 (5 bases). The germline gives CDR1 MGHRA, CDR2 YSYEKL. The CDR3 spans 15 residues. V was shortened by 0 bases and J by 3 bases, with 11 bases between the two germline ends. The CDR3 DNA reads TGCGCCAGCAGCCAAGATTGGGGCAGGGACACTGAAGCTTTCTTT. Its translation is CASSQDWGRDTEAFF.

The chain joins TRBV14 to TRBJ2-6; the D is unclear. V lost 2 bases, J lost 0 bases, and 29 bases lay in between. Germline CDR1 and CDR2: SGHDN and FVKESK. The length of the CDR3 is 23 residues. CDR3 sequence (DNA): TGTGCCAGCAGCCAATTGGGTGGTAAGAGGCTCCTCAGTTCGCGCTCTGGGGCCAACGTCCTGACTTTC. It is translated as CASSQLGGKRLLSSRSGANVLTF. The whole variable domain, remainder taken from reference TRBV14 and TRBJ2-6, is EAGVTQFPSHSVIEKGQTVTLRCDPISGHDNLYWYRRVMGKEIKFLLHFVKESKQDESGMPNNRFLAERTGGTYSTLKVQPAELEDSGVYFCASSQLGGKRLLSSRSGANVLTFGAGSRLTVL.

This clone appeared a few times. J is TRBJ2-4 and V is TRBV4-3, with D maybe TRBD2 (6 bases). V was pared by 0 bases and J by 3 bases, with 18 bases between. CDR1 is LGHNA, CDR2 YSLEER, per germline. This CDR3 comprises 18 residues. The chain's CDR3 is CASSQEPGPRGYKNIQYF. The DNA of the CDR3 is TGCGCCAGCAGCCAAGAGCCGGGACCTCGGGGGTACAAAAACATTCAGTACTTC.

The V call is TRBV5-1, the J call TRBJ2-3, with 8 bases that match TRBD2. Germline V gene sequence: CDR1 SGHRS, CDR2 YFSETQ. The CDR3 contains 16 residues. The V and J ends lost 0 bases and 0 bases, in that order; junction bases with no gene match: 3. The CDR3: CASSLEASGSTDTQYF. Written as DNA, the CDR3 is TGCGCCAGCAGCTTGGAGGCTAGCGGGAGCACAGATACGCAGTATTTT.

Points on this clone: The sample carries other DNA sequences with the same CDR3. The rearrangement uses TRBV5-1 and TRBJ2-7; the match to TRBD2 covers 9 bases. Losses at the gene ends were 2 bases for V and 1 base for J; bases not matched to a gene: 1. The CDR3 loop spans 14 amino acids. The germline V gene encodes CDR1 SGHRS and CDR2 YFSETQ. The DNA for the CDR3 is TGCGCCAGCAGCTTTCTAGCGGGATCCTACGAGCAGTACTTC. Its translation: CASSFLAGSYEQYF.

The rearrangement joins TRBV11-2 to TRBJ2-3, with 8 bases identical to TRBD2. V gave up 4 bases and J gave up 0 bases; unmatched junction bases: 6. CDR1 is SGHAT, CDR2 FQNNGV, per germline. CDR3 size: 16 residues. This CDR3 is CASSSTSGTSTDTQYF. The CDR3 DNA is TGTGCCAGCAGCTCAACTAGCGGTACTAGCACAGATACGCAGTATTTT.

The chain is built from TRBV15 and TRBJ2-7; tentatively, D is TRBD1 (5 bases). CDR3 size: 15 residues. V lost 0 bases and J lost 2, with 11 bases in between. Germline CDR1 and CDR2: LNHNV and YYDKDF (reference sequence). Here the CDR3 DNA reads TGTGCCACCAGCAGAGATCAGGGCAGGGCCTACGAGCAGTACTTC. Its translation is CATSRDQGRAYEQYF.

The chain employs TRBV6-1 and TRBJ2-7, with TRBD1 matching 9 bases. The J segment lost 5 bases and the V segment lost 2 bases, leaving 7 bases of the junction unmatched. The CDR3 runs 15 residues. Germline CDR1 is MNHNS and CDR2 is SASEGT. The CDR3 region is CASSEFGRTGDEQYF. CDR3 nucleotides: TGTGCCAGCAGTGAATTTGGGCGGACAGGGGACGAGCAGTACTTC.

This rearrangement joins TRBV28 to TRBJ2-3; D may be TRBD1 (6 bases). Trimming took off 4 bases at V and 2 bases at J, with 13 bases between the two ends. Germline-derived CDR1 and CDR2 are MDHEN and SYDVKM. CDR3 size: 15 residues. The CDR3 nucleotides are TGTGCCAGCAGTTCACTTCGGGACACCACAGATACGCAGTATTTT. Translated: CASSSLRDTTDTQYF.